These 19 T cell receptor beta chains came from one sample sequenced in a study of TIL therapy for anti-PD-1-resistant metastatic lung cancer. The time point: pre-treatment sample, taken before nivolumab and TIL therapy. Sequencing used immunoSEQ v3. Generated by immunoSEQ multiplex PCR, the TCRdb table keeps only in-frame clones and is missing some. The repertoire holds tens of thousands of clones, with around 86% as singletons. Here the sequenced sample was blood, taken at baseline. The receptors come from a person between 25 and 79 years old with non-small cell lung cancer.

This clone was detected only once. The V gene is TRBV6-2 or TRBV6-3, the J gene TRBJ2-1; TRBD2 matches at 8 bases. Germline V gene lookup returns CDR1 MNHEY and CDR2 SVGEGT. There are 15 residues in the CDR3. Trimming at V came to 2 bases and at J to 4 bases, leaving 4 bases not matched to a gene. Written as DNA, the CDR3 is TGTGCCAGCAGTTACACGGGGGGGAAGTACAATGAGCAGTTCTTC. Translated, it gives CASSYTGGKYNEQFF.

This chain uses TRBV27 with TRBJ1-1; TRBD1 is a possible D gene (6 bases). Germline V gene sequence: CDR1 MNHEY, CDR2 SMNVEV (reference sequence). Deletions cut 9 bases from V and 4 bases from J, with 21 bases between. The CDR3 is 15 residues long. The DNA of the CDR3 is TGTGCCAGTAGTATGGGGGGCGTTAGGAGCACTGAAGCTTTCTTT. This gives the protein CASSMGGVRSTEAFF.

This chain joins TRBV4-1 and TRBJ2-7, with TRBD2 matching 8 bases. V shed 5 bases, J shed 3 bases, and the junction held 21 bases outside the gene matches. The CDR3 consists of 19 residues. The germline gives CDR1 MGHRA, CDR2 YSYEKL. CDR3 sequence: CASSGEIVFAGGRFYEQYF. The DNA of the CDR3 is TGCGCCAGCAGCGGCGAGATCGTGTTCGCGGGAGGAAGGTTCTACGAGCAGTACTTC.

This chain uses TRBV7-9 with TRBJ2-7; maybe TRBD1 (6 bases). Trimming pared 4 bases from V and 0 bases from J, leaving 16 bases between. Germline values: CDR1 SEHNR, CDR2 FQNEAQ (reference sequence). The length of the CDR3 is 16 residues. The CDR3 sequence: CASSSTDRTASYEQYF. The CDR3 coding sequence is TGTGCCAGCAGCTCCACCGATCGGACAGCCTCCTACGAGCAGTACTTC.

The V and J genes are TRBV4-3 and TRBJ2-3; D is unclear. This CDR3 is built from 14 residues. With 4 bases removed from V and 0 bases from J, the gap between germline ends came to 8 bases. Germline V lookup: CDR1 LGHNA, CDR2 YSLEER. The CDR3, as DNA: TGCGCCAGCAGCCTCGGCCAGAGCACAGATACGCAGTATTTT. Translated, it gives CASSLGQSTDTQYF.

DNA of the CDR3: TGTGCCAGCAGCCAAGAGGGCAGCTCGAGCTCCTACGAGCAGTACTTC. It is translated as CASSQEGSSSSYEQYF. The gene calls are TRBV3-1 (or the pseudogene TRBV3-2) and TRBJ2-7; D uncertain. This CDR3 is built from 16 residues. The V and J ends lost 0 bases and 0 bases respectively, with 12 bases between them. Germline CDR1 reads LGHDT; CDR2 reads YNNKEL (reference sequence).

The chain employs TRBV28 and TRBJ1-2; unclear D gene. The CDR3 runs 14 residues. Trimming left V 2 bases short and J 4 bases short, with 11 bases between. The germline V gene encodes CDR1 MDHEN and CDR2 SYDVKM. Written as DNA, the CDR3 is TGTGCCAGCAGTTTAGATGGACTTTCCTATGGCTACACCTTC. This sequence encodes CASSLDGLSYGYTF.

The V and J genes are TRBV2 and TRBJ1-5; D gene unclear. The CDR3 is 16 residues long. V lost 7 bases and J lost 0, with 16 bases in between. Germline CDR1 and CDR2: SNHLY and FYNNEI. Here the CDR3 reads CASTDGNLDSNQPQHF. The CDR3 coding sequence is TGTGCCAGCACGGACGGGAACCTAGATAGCAATCAGCCCCAGCATTTT.

The chain combines TRBV28 with TRBJ1-1, with 7 bases aligning to TRBD1. Germline V gives CDR1 MDHEN, CDR2 SYDVKM. The CDR3 loop spans 13 amino acids. The ends lost 6 bases at V and 4 bases at J; junction bases unmatched: 5. For the CDR3, the DNA is TGTGCCAGCAGCTGGGGACAGCTCACTGAAGCTTTCTTT. Encoded protein: CASSWGQLTEAFF. The full variable domain, rest sourced from reference TRBV28 and TRBJ1-1, is DVKVTQSSRYLVKRTGEKVFLECVQDMDHENMFWYRQDPGLGLRLIYFSYDVKMKEKGDIPEGYSVSREKKERFSLILESASTNQTSMYLCASSWGQLTEAFFGQGTRLTVV.

The genes are TRBV6-2 or TRBV6-3 and TRBJ1-3; tentatively, D is TRBD1 (5 bases). The CDR3 runs to 16 residues. The V gene lost 4 bases and the J gene lost 0 bases, with 13 bases spanning the gap. Germline assignment: CDR1 MNHEY and CDR2 SVGEGT. The CDR3, as DNA: TGTGCCAGCAGTTCCGGGGCCGCTGCCTCTGGAAACACCATATATTTT. This codes for CASSSGAAASGNTIYF.

The rearrangement links TRBV4-3 to TRBJ1-1; D is ambiguous. The CDR3 has 14 amino acids. Germline V gene lookup returns CDR1 LGHNA and CDR2 YSLEER. Trimming cost V 1 base and J 2 bases, with 8 bases left between them. The CDR3: CASSQARANTEAFF. DNA of the CDR3: TGCGCCAGCAGCCAAGCGAGGGCTAACACTGAAGCTTTCTTT.

This chain connects TRBV30 to TRBJ2-3, with D uncertain. The germline V gene has CDR1 GTSNPN and CDR2 SVGIG (reference sequence). This CDR3 region has 14 residues. Trimming pared 2 bases from V and 2 bases from J, leaving 11 bases between. CDR3 sequence (DNA): TGTGCCTGGAGTATTATGACGGACACAGATACGCAGTATTTT. As protein: CAWSIMTDTDTQYF. Based on the CDR3 plus reference TRBV30 and TRBJ2-3, the full variable domain is SQTIHQWPATLVQPVGSPLSLECTVEGTSNPNLYWYRQAAGRGLQLLFYSVGIGQISSEVPQNLSASRPQDRQFILSSKKLLLSDSGFYLCAWSIMTDTDTQYFGPGTRLTVL.

The chain carries TRBV28 and TRBJ1-5, with D uncertain. In germline, CDR1 is MDHEN, CDR2 SYDVKM. V dropped 6 bases and J dropped 0 bases, with 21 bases sitting between them. This CDR3 contains 18 residues. The CDR3 DNA follows: TGTGCCAGCAGCTCGCGGGATTTCGATTTTTATAGCAATCAGCCCCAGCATTTT. This gives the protein CASSSRDFDFYSNQPQHF.

This sequence joins TRBV7-9 and TRBJ1-2; D may be TRBD1 (6 bases). The CDR3 extends over 14 amino acids. V lost 5 bases and J 8 bases, leaving 18 bases between the germline ends. The germline CDR1 and CDR2 sequences are SEHNR and FQNEAQ (reference sequence). The CDR3 nucleotides read TGTGCCAGCAGCCAGGGGACCTTCACGGAAGGCTACACCTTC. Encoded protein: CASSQGTFTEGYTF.

This rearrangement joins TRBV11-2 to TRBJ2-3; D assignment may be TRBD1 or TRBD2 (5 bases each). The ends were cut back, 3 bases at V and 3 bases at J, with 10 bases in the middle. The CDR3 is 14 residues long. Germline CDR1 SGHAT, CDR2 FQNNGV. CDR3 coding DNA: TGTGCCAGCAGCTTGGCATGGGGGACAGATACGCAGTATTTT. Translated, it gives CASSLAWGTDTQYF.

The chain uses TRBV7-9 and TRBJ2-7; 10 bases line up with TRBD1. The trim removed 5 bases at V and 4 bases at J, leaving 11 bases unmatched. Germline V gene data show CDR1 as SEHNR and CDR2 as FQNEAQ (reference sequence). This CDR3 region has 16 residues. CDR3 residues: CASSPWGTGDVYEQYF. The CDR3 DNA follows: TGTGCCAGCAGCCCCTGGGGGACAGGGGATGTTTACGAGCAGTACTTC.

The chain is built from TRBV11-2 and TRBJ2-3, with 8 bases identical to TRBD2. J was trimmed by 3 bases and V by 1 base; bases with no gene match: 6. Germline values: CDR1 SGHAT, CDR2 FQNNGV. The CDR3 spans 16 residues. CDR3 DNA sequence: TGTGCCAGCAGCTTAGCAACGGGGGGGAGTACAGATACGCAGTATTTT. Translated, it gives CASSLATGGSTDTQYF.

The chain recombines TRBV18 with TRBJ1-2; D is possibly TRBD1 (6 bases). Germline V lookup: CDR1 KGHSH, CDR2 LQKENI. V lost 2 bases, J lost 0 bases, and 10 bases lay in between. This CDR3 is built from 15 residues. CDR3 loop: CASSPEGHANYGYTF. The CDR3 DNA follows: TGTGCCAGCTCACCAGAGGGACACGCTAACTATGGCTACACCTTC.

This clone was observed a single time. The rearrangement joins TRBV27 to TRBJ2-3; the match to TRBD2 covers 10 bases. J gave up 0 bases and V 5 bases, and 11 bases lay outside the gene matches. This CDR3 is 18 amino acids long. Germline CDR1 and CDR2: MNHEY and SMNVEV (reference sequence). The CDR3 DNA is TGTGCCAGCAGTAAACTACTAGCGGGACTCTCTAGCACAGATACGCAGTATTTT. Its protein is CASSKLLAGLSSTDTQYF.